These 17 T cell receptor beta chains came from one sample sequenced in a study of CXCR3-negative and CXCR3-positive naive CD8 T cells. The study made its TRB cDNA libraries by 5' RACE, adding UMI labels. For each CDR3 protein, TCRdb gives one entry from its re-call of the 5' RACE reads, without DNA. Here the sample table reports around 47,000 distinct CDR3 sequences. The sequenced sample was memory CD8+ T cells from blood. The origin of the receptors is a human donor in good health. Some clones in this sample may be carry-over from other donors' samples.

J is TRBJ1-1 and V is TRBV12-3 or TRBV12-4. The CDR3 covers 12 residues. The CDR3 spells CASSLRGTEAFF.

The V call is TRBV28, the J call TRBJ1-1. CDR1 and CDR2 from the germline V gene are MDHEN and SYDVKM. The CDR3 spans 11 residues. CDR3 region: CASSPLTEAFF.

This chain connects TRBV29-1 to TRBJ2-5. The germline V gene encodes CDR1 SQVTM and CDR2 ANQGSEA. CDR3 length: 12 amino acids. This chain's CDR3 is CSVVSAQETQYF.

The rearrangement uses TRBV29-1 and TRBJ1-1. The CDR3 has 11 amino acids. The germline gives CDR1 SQVTM, CDR2 ANQGSEA. The CDR3 reads CSVEQYNRAFF.

The chain uses TRBV28 and TRBJ1-5; as DNA is missing, the TRBD1 call by TCRdb cannot be tested. Looked up from germline, CDR1 is MDHEN and CDR2 is SYDVKM. The CDR3 covers 13 residues. This chain's CDR3 is CASSLGRDQPQHF.

CDR3 sequence reads: CSATSTGEGGNEQFF. J is TRBJ2-1 and V is TRBV20-1; no DNA is available, so the TRBD1 call from TCRdb remains unchecked. The germline gives CDR1 DFQATT, CDR2 SNEGSKA (reference sequence). This CDR3 spans 15 amino acids.

The chain carries TRBV7-9 and TRBJ2-2; as DNA is missing, the TRBD2 call by TCRdb cannot be tested. CDR1 is SEHNR, CDR2 FQNEAQ, per germline (reference sequence). The CDR3 runs 14 residues. The chain's CDR3 is CASHTGTNIGELFF.

V usage is TRBV20-1 and J usage is TRBJ1-5. This CDR3 is built from 15 residues. Germline V gene data show CDR1 as DFQATT and CDR2 as SNEGSKA (reference sequence). The CDR3: CSAREGWGSNQPQHF.

This sequence joins TRBV7-9 and TRBJ2-5. This CDR3 comprises 14 residues. Germline V gene data show CDR1 as SEHNR and CDR2 as FQNEAQ (reference sequence). CDR3 sequence reads: CASSLSWEGETQYF.

V usage is TRBV11-3 and J usage is TRBJ1-1; TCRdb picks TRBD1, but there is no DNA to check that call. The CDR3 covers 13 residues. The germline V gene has CDR1 SGHNT and CDR2 YENEEA. CDR3: CASSPTGHTEAFF.

The J gene is TRBJ2-2, the V gene TRBV7-9; with no DNA, the TCRdb D assignment of TRBD2 cannot be verified. CDR1 and CDR2 (germline): SEHNR, FQNEAQ (reference sequence). This CDR3 has 12 residues. CDR3 sequence reads: CASTRRSGELFF. The full variable domain, completed using reference TRBV7-9 and TRBJ2-2, is DTGVSQNPRHKITKRGQNVTFRCDPISEHNRLYWYRQTLGQGPEFLTYFQNEAQLEKSRLLSDRFSAERPKGSFSTLEIQRTEQGDSAMYLCASTRRSGELFFGEGSRLTVL.

The V gene is TRBV28, the J gene TRBJ2-7; TCRdb designates TRBD1, a call that cannot be tested without DNA. Per the germline V gene, CDR1 is MDHEN and CDR2 is SYDVKM. The CDR3 has 14 amino acids. The CDR3 sequence: CASSLQRRVYEQYF.

The chain couples TRBV7-2 to TRBJ1-2; the TCRdb call, TRBD1, lacks DNA for checking. Germline V lookup: CDR1 SGHTA, CDR2 FQGNSA. The CDR3 length is 15 residues. The CDR3 reads CASSPGTVANYGYTF.

The CDR3 spells CASTPLSRGGAGELFF. The genes are TRBV28 and TRBJ2-2; without DNA, the TCRdb call of TRBD1 cannot be checked. This CDR3 comprises 16 residues. Germline V gene lookup returns CDR1 MDHEN and CDR2 SYDVKM. The variable domain in full, with the rest retrieved from reference TRBV28 and TRBJ2-2, is DVKVTQSSRYLVKRTGEKVFLECVQDMDHENMFWYRQDPGLGLRLIYFSYDVKMKEKGDIPEGYSVSREKKERFSLILESASTNQTSMYLCASTPLSRGGAGELFFGEGSRLTVL.

V is TRBV7-9 and J is TRBJ2-1; TCRdb reports TRBD2, a call that lacks DNA to check it against. CDR3 length equals 15 residues. Looked up from germline, CDR1 is SEHNR and CDR2 is FQNEAQ (reference sequence). CDR3 residues: CASSAPVEDYNEQFF.

The chain uses TRBV28 and TRBJ1-1. The CDR3 is 11 amino acids. Germline CDR1 reads MDHEN; CDR2 reads SYDVKM. The CDR3 loop is CASSTWAEAFF.

V gene TRBV12-3 or TRBV12-4 combines with J gene TRBJ2-5; TCRdb indicates TRBD1, and absent DNA this call remains unverified. This CDR3 comprises 16 residues. The CDR3 reads CASRAHLGQGGETQYF.